The next 32 T cell receptor beta chains were all read from a single sample in a study of radiation and T cells in renal cell carcinoma. This sample's time point: blood 4 weeks post-SBRT, at nephrectomy. Treatment indicated: 15 Gy SBRT to primary tumor, nephrectomy 4 weeks later. The method was immunoSEQ multiplex PCR; TCRdb's version includes in-frame clones alone and lacks a portion of them. This table has 150,000 to 200,000 clones, 88% appearing once. The input for sequencing was blood, taken from a patient whose treatment included radiotherapy and nephrectomy. These receptor sequences come from a woman aged 45-59 years with renal cell carcinoma.

The chain is built from TRBV2 and TRBJ2-1; 7 positions agree with TRBD1. The CDR3 sequence is 15 residues long. The germline gives CDR1 SNHLY, CDR2 FYNNEI. V trimming: 10 bases; J trimming: 2 bases; junction bases outside the gene matches: 11. The DNA of the CDR3 is TGTGCCACCGTCCTACAGGGGTCTCCCTACAATGAGCAGTTCTTC. It specifies CATVLQGSPYNEQFF.

A few counts support this clone. The chain is built from TRBV6-5 and TRBJ1-5; D uncertain. This CDR3 has 14 amino acids. Trimming stripped 6 bases from V and 4 bases from J, with 13 bases between. CDR1 is MNHEY, CDR2 SVGAGI, per germline. CDR3 nucleotide sequence: TGTGCCAGCAGCTTTGGACGGAAGAATCAGCCCCAGCATTTT. It codes for CASSFGRKNQPQHF.

The V and J genes are TRBV5-6 and TRBJ2-3; D is perhaps TRBD1 (5 bases). Germline V gene sequence: CDR1 SGHDT, CDR2 YYEEEE. Trimming pared 1 base from V and 5 bases from J, leaving 14 bases between. CDR3 length: 15 amino acids. This CDR3 is CASSLIVGRGDTQYF. In DNA form, the CDR3 reads TGTGCCAGCAGCTTGATCGTGGGGCGTGGAGATACGCAGTATTTT. The full variable domain, with the rest looked up from reference TRBV5-6 and TRBJ2-3, is DAGVTQSPTHLIKTRGQQVTLRCSPKSGHDTVSWYQQALGQGPQFIFQYYEEEERQRGNFPDRFSGHQFPNYSSELNVNALLLGDSALYLCASSLIVGRGDTQYFGPGTRLTVL.

The chain links TRBV5-1 to TRBJ1-2, with D possibly being TRBD1 (5 bases). Germline assignment: CDR1 SGHRS and CDR2 YFSETQ. This CDR3 has 15 amino acids. V gave up 0 bases and J gave up 8 bases, with 17 bases separating them. DNA for the CDR3: TGCGCCAGCAGCTTGGCGGGGACGGGTGTTGAAGGCTACACCTTC. Its translation is CASSLAGTGVEGYTF. Complete variable domain (other parts from reference TRBV5-1 and TRBJ1-2): KAGVTQTPRYLIKTRGQQVTLSCSPISGHRSVSWYQQTPGQGLQFLFEYFSETQRNKGNFPGRFSGRQFSNSRSEMNVSTLELGDSALYLCASSLAGTGVEGYTFGSGTRLTVV.

About this clone itself: Sequence at one end of the junction differs from germline and may be a read error. V is TRBV2 and J is TRBJ2-3; TRBD2 is a possible D gene (6 bases). Germline CDR1 SNHLY, CDR2 FYNNEI. CDR3 length: 14 amino acids. The CDR3 DNA is TGTGCCAGCAGTGAACAGGGAGGCACAGGTACGCAGTATTTT. Amino acid sequence: CASSEQGGTGTQYF.

The V gene is TRBV19, the J gene TRBJ1-2; D might be TRBD1 (5 bases). CDR1 and CDR2 (germline): LNHDA, SQIVND (reference sequence). Trimming left V 7 bases short and J 1 base short, with 16 bases between. This CDR3 spans 15 amino acids. The CDR3 DNA follows: TGTGCCAGTAACGGCCAGGGAAGTATTAACTATGGCTACACCTTC. Amino acids: CASNGQGSINYGYTF.

This clone was detected only a few times. The chain employs TRBV4-3 and TRBJ1-1; D unclear. Deletions cut 0 bases from V and 11 bases from J, with 13 bases between. The CDR3 extends over 13 amino acids. Germline CDR1 reads LGHNA; CDR2 reads YSLEER. The CDR3 here is CASSQEWDSVAFF. The CDR3 DNA reads as TGCGCCAGCAGCCAAGAATGGGATTCTGTGGCTTTCTTT.

The chain employs TRBV18 and TRBJ1-2; TRBD1 might be the D (5 bases). Deletions cut 2 bases from V and 1 base from J, with 17 bases between. The germline CDR1 and CDR2 sequences are KGHSH and LQKENI. This CDR3 comprises 17 residues. CDR3 residues: CASSPYGRAGGNYGYTF. CDR3 bases: TGTGCCAGCTCACCATATGGCAGGGCCGGGGGTAACTATGGCTACACCTTC.

This rearrangement joins TRBV7-3 to TRBJ1-1; D gene uncertain. Trimming pared 4 bases from V and 3 bases from J, leaving 12 bases between. Germline loops: CDR1 SGHTA, CDR2 FQGTGA. This CDR3 is 14 amino acids long. The CDR3, as DNA: TGTGCCAGCAGCTCCGGACGGACCCACACTGAAGCTTTCTTT. Protein sequence: CASSSGRTHTEAFF.

The chain is built from TRBV9 and TRBJ2-2; TRBD2 might be the D (6 bases). With 4 bases removed from V and 7 bases from J, the gap between germline ends came to 20 bases. Germline V gene data show CDR1 as SGDLS and CDR2 as YYNGEE. The CDR3 sequence is 16 residues long. The CDR3 here is CASSLWGDVSSGELFF. The DNA of the CDR3 is TGTGCCAGCAGCTTATGGGGGGATGTTAGTAGCGGGGAGCTGTTTTTT. Looking up the rest from reference TRBV9 and TRBJ2-2 gives the full variable domain: DSGVTQTPKHLITATGQRVTLRCSPRSGDLSVYWYQQSLDQGLQFLIQYYNGEERAKGNILERFSAQQFPDLHSELNLSSLELGDSALYFCASSLWGDVSSGELFFGEGSRLTVL.

The chain uses TRBV5-1 and TRBJ2-2, with 7 bases lining up with TRBD1. Germline CDR1 and CDR2: SGHRS and YFSETQ. Trimming at V came to 3 bases and at J to 5 bases, leaving 7 bases not matched to a gene. The CDR3 is 15 residues long. The CDR3 loop is CASSSRQGGTGELFF. As DNA, the CDR3 is TGCGCCAGCAGCTCGCGACAGGGTGGAACCGGGGAGCTGTTTTTT.

The sample holds one count of this clone. This chain joins TRBV6-5 and TRBJ1-4; 7 nucleotides align to TRBD1. This CDR3 spans 15 amino acids. V was clipped by 6 bases and J by 2 bases; unmatched bases: 6. Germline V gene data show CDR1 as MNHEY and CDR2 as SVGAGI. CDR3 DNA sequence: TGTGCCAGCAGACGCAACAGGGGCACTAATGAAAAACTGTTTTTT. It encodes CASRRNRGTNEKLFF.

This clone was detected once. The V call is TRBV18, the J call TRBJ1-2; tentative D call: TRBD1 (6 bases). Germline V gene sequence: CDR1 KGHSH, CDR2 LQKENI. This CDR3 spans 16 amino acids. V was cut by 1 base and J by 0 bases, with 12 bases left in between. In DNA, the CDR3 is TGTGCCAGCTCACCACAGACAGGCGATTCTAACTATGGCTACACCTTC. This translates into CASSPQTGDSNYGYTF.

This rearrangement joins TRBV6-5 to TRBJ1-4; 7 bases line up with TRBD1. The germline gives CDR1 MNHEY, CDR2 SVGAGI. This CDR3 has 15 amino acids. The junction had 2 bases not matched to a gene; V was cut back by 4 bases and J by 0 bases. For the CDR3, the DNA is TGTGCCAGCAGTTCAACAGGGGCAACTAATGAAAAACTGTTTTTT. Amino acid sequence: CASSSTGATNEKLFF.

J is TRBJ2-7 and V is TRBV7-2, with 10 bases fitting TRBD2. The germline V gene encodes CDR1 SGHTA and CDR2 FQGNSA. CDR3 length: 12 amino acids. V lost 3 bases to trimming and J lost 8 bases; unmatched junction nucleotides: 1. CDR3 region: CASSLGLAKQYF. DNA for the CDR3: TGTGCCAGCAGCTTGGGACTAGCGAAGCAGTACTTC.

The V gene is TRBV7-9, the J gene TRBJ1-6, with a weak D call TRBD1 (5 bases). The germline V gene has CDR1 SEHNR and CDR2 FQNEAQ (reference sequence). The CDR3 runs 14 residues. V lost 1 base and J lost 5, with 6 bases in between. The CDR3 DNA follows: TGTGCCAGCAGCTTAGTGGGGGATAATTCACCCCTCCACTTT. It yields the protein CASSLVGDNSPLHF.

V and J are TRBV14 and TRBJ2-6; no definite D call. V was clipped by 1 base and J by 0 bases, with 16 bases between them. CDR1 and CDR2 from the germline V gene are SGHDN and FVKESK. The CDR3 spans 19 residues. CDR3 coding DNA: TGTGCCAGCAGCCAAGGTCACTCGACCCCCTACTCTGGGGCCAACGTCCTGACTTTC. This translates into CASSQGHSTPYSGANVLTF. Based on the CDR3 plus reference TRBV14 and TRBJ2-6, the full variable domain is EAGVTQFPSHSVIEKGQTVTLRCDPISGHDNLYWYRRVMGKEIKFLLHFVKESKQDESGMPNNRFLAERTGGTYSTLKVQPAELEDSGVYFCASSQGHSTPYSGANVLTFGAGSRLTVL.

This CDR3 reads CASSQDTGQNYGYTF. For the CDR3, the DNA is TGCGCCAGCAGCCAAGATACGGGACAGAACTATGGCTACACCTTC. V and J are TRBV4-1 and TRBJ1-2; TRBD1 agrees at 7 bases. Germline V gives CDR1 MGHRA, CDR2 YSYEKL. The CDR3 has 15 amino acids. V trimming: 0 bases; J trimming: 2 bases; junction bases outside the gene matches: 3.

V and J are TRBV5-1 and TRBJ1-1; D might be TRBD1 (6 bases). This CDR3 has 16 amino acids. Germline-derived CDR1 and CDR2 are SGHRS and YFSETQ. Trimming removed 7 bases from V and 3 bases from J, with 22 bases in between. The CDR3 loop reads CASSLFPGAGDTEAFF. CDR3 DNA sequence: TGCGCCAGCTCGCTTTTTCCAGGGGCCGGGGACACTGAAGCTTTCTTT.

V and J are TRBV10-1 and TRBJ1-6; no clear D gene. The ends were cut back, 4 bases at V and 0 bases at J, with 13 bases in the middle. The CDR3 has 17 residues. Germline V gene sequence: CDR1 WNHNN, CDR2 SYGVQD (reference sequence). The CDR3 region is CASSVGPDSSYNSPLHF. As DNA, the CDR3 is TGCGCCAGCAGTGTAGGTCCAGATAGCTCCTATAATTCACCCCTCCACTTT.

In this sample, this clone turned up a few times. The rearrangement joins TRBV6-5 to TRBJ1-5; tentative D call: TRBD1 (6 bases). The V gene lost 5 bases and the J gene lost 1 base, with 9 bases spanning the gap. Germline V gene lookup returns CDR1 MNHEY and CDR2 SVGAGI. The CDR3 consists of 14 residues. CDR3: CASSRTESNQPQHF. CDR3 nucleotide sequence: TGTGCCAGCAGTAGGACAGAAAGCAATCAGCCCCAGCATTTT.

This chain's CDR3 is CAWSVSRDEQFF. The CDR3 DNA sequence: TGTGCCTGGAGTGTAAGTAGGGATGAGCAGTTCTTC. The chain uses TRBV30 and TRBJ2-1; D call uncertain. Germline assignment: CDR1 GTSNPN and CDR2 SVGIG (reference sequence). V was pared by 0 bases and J by 8 bases, with 8 bases between. This CDR3 has 12 residues.

The chain joins TRBV15 to TRBJ1-2; a weak D match, TRBD1 (6 bases). The CDR3 has 13 amino acids. CDR1 is LNHNV and CDR2 is YYDKDF in the germline V gene (reference sequence). The V and J ends lost 5 bases and 2 bases respectively, with 9 bases between them. The CDR3 DNA is TGTGCCACCAGCCTAACAGGGAACTATGGCTACACCTTC. It encodes CATSLTGNYGYTF. The full variable domain, rest sourced from reference TRBV15 and TRBJ1-2, is DAMVIQNPRYQVTQFGKPVTLSCSQTLNHNVMYWYQQKSSQAPKLLFHYYDKDFNNEADTPDNFQSRRPNTSFCFLDIRSPGLGDTAMYLCATSLTGNYGYTFGSGTRLTVV.

The chain links TRBV30 to TRBJ2-2; D remains unclear. This CDR3 has 14 amino acids. The germline V gene has CDR1 GTSNPN and CDR2 SVGIG (reference sequence). V lost 0 bases to trimming and J lost 4 bases, with 9 bases between them. The chain's CDR3 is CAWSVLVPTGELFF. As DNA, the CDR3 is TGTGCCTGGAGTGTGCTAGTCCCCACCGGGGAGCTGTTTTTT.

The genes are TRBV12-5 and TRBJ2-1; D is perhaps TRBD1 or TRBD2 (5 bases each). The CDR3 covers 14 residues. Deletions cut 0 bases from V and 5 bases from J, with 8 bases between. The germline V gene has CDR1 LGHNT and CDR2 FRNRAP. The CDR3 region is CASGLVRDHNEQFF. In DNA form, the CDR3 reads TGTGCTAGTGGTTTGGTCCGGGACCACAATGAGCAGTTCTTC.

This chain uses TRBV19 with TRBJ1-6; possibly TRBD1 for D (5 bases). V was shortened by 3 bases and J by 5 bases, with 14 bases between the two germline ends. The length of the CDR3 is 16 residues. From germline, CDR1 is LNHDA and CDR2 SQIVND (reference sequence). The CDR3 DNA follows: TGTGCCAGTAGTATTCGGCAGGGCCGGCATAATTCACCCCTCCACTTT. Its protein product is CASSIRQGRHNSPLHF.

As for this clone: One end of the junction does not line up with germline, which may come from a read error. The chain joins TRBV4-2 to TRBJ2-2, with D possibly matching TRBD2 (5 bases). This CDR3 contains 14 residues. Germline-derived CDR1 and CDR2 are LGHNA and YNFKEQ. CDR3 in amino acids: CASSKEGSTGELFF. The CDR3 DNA is TGTGCCAGCAGCAAAGAAGGGAGTACCGGGGAGCTGTTTTTT.

This clone was detected a few times. V usage is TRBV30 and J usage is TRBJ1-1, with 7 bases identical to TRBD1. Trimming removed 3 bases from V and 5 bases from J; junction bases left unmatched: 9. Germline V gene sequence: CDR1 GTSNPN, CDR2 SVGIG (reference sequence). The CDR3 is 14 amino acids. The DNA for the CDR3 is TGTGCCTGGAGGGGGAGGACAGGTTGGACTGAAGCTTTCTTT. Protein: CAWRGRTGWTEAFF.

The chain recombines TRBV11-2 with TRBJ1-2; D perhaps matches TRBD1 (6 bases). The V and J ends lost 5 bases and 3 bases respectively, with 19 bases between them. The CDR3 sequence is 16 residues long. CDR1 is SGHAT and CDR2 is FQNNGV in the germline V gene. The chain's CDR3 is CASSPIWGGRDYGYTF. The CDR3 nucleotides are TGTGCCAGCAGCCCAATCTGGGGGGGGCGGGACTATGGCTACACCTTC. The full variable domain, rest sourced from reference TRBV11-2 and TRBJ1-2, is EAGVAQSPRYKIIEKRQSVAFWCNPISGHATLYWYQQILGQGPKLLIQFQNNGVVDDSQLPKDRFSAERLKGVDSTLKIQPAKLEDSAVYLCASSPIWGGRDYGYTFGSGTRLTVV.

This clone is a singleton in its sample. CDR3 region: CASSLFMNTEAFF. The CDR3 DNA is TGTGCCAGCAGCTTATTTATGAACACTGAAGCTTTCTTT. This rearrangement joins TRBV7-3 to TRBJ1-1; D ambiguous. Per the germline V gene, CDR1 is SGHTA and CDR2 is FQGTGA. Trimming shortened V by 2 bases and J by 0 bases, and 4 bases separated the two germline ends. This CDR3 contains 13 residues.

The chain has TRBV10-3 and TRBJ1-1; TRBD1 is a possible D gene (5 bases). The CDR3 runs 15 residues. Germline CDR1 and CDR2: ENHRY and SYGVKD. V was clipped by 0 bases and J by 3 bases, with 11 bases between them. This chain's CDR3 is CAISESSQDDTEAFF. DNA for the CDR3: TGTGCCATCAGTGAGTCGTCACAGGATGACACTGAAGCTTTCTTT.

This rearrangement joins TRBV9 to TRBJ1-1; D possibly corresponds to TRBD1 (6 bases). The germline V and J ends were trimmed by 4 bases and 0 bases, with 19 bases remaining between them. The germline CDR1 and CDR2 sequences are SGDLS and YYNGEE. This CDR3 has 17 amino acids. The CDR3 loop is CASSPLRTEAMNTEAFF. In DNA, the CDR3 is TGTGCCAGCAGCCCCCTGCGGACAGAGGCCATGAACACTGAAGCTTTCTTT.